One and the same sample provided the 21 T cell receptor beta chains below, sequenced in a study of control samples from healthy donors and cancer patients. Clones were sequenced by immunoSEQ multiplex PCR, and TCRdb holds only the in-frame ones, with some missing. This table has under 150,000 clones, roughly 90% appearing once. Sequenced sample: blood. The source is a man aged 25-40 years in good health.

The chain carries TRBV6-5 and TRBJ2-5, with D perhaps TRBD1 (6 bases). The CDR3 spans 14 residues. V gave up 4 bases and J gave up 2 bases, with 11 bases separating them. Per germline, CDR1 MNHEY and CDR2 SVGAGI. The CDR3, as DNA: TGTGCCAGCAGTTCCTCGGACAGTCAAGAGACCCAGTACTTC. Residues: CASSSSDSQETQYF.

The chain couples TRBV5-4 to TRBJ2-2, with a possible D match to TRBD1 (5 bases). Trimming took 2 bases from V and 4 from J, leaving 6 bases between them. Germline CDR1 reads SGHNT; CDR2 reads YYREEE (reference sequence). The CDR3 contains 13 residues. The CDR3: CASSFRGTGELFF. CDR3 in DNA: TGTGCCAGCAGCTTTAGGGGCACCGGGGAGCTGTTTTTT. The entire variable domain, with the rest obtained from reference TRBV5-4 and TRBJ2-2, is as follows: ETGVTQSPTHLIKTRGQQVTLRCSSQSGHNTVSWYQQALGQGPQFIFQYYREEENGRGNFPPRFSGLQFPNYSSELNVNALELDDSALYLCASSFRGTGELFFGEGSRLTVL.

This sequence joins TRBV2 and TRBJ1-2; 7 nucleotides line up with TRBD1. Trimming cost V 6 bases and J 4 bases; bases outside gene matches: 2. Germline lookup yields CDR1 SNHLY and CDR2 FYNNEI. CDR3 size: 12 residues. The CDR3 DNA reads TGTGCCAGCAGAGGGGGCCTCTATGGCTACACCTTC. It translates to CASRGGLYGYTF.

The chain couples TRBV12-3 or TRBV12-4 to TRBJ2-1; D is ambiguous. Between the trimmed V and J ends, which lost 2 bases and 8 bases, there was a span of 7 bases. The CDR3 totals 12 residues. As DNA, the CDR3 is TGTGCCAGCAGTTTACGTTATGATGAGCAGTTCTTC. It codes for CASSLRYDEQFF.

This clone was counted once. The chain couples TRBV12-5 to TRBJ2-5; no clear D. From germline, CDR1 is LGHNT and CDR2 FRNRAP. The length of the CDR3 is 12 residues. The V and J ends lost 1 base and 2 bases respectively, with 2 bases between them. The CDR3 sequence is CASGLDQETQYF. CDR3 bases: TGTGCTAGTGGTTTGGATCAAGAGACCCAGTACTTC.

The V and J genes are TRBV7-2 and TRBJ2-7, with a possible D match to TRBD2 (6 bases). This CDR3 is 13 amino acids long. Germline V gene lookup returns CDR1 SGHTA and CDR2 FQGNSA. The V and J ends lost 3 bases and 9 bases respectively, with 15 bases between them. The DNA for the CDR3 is TGTGCCAGCAGCTTGCCCGGACGGGAGAGGCAGTACTTC. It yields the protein CASSLPGRERQYF.

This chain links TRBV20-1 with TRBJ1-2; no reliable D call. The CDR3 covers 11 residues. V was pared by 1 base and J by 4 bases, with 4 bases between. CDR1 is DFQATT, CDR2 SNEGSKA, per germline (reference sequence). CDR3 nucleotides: TGCAGTGCTAGAGGGAGCTATGGCTACACCTTC. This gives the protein CSARGSYGYTF.

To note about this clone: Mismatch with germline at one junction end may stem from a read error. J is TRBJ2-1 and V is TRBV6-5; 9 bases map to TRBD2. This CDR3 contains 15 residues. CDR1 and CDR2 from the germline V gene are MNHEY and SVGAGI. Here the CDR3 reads CASSYSRGGRAEQFF. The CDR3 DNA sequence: TGTGCCAGCAGCTACTCGAGGGGCGGGAGGGCCGAGCAGTTCTTC.

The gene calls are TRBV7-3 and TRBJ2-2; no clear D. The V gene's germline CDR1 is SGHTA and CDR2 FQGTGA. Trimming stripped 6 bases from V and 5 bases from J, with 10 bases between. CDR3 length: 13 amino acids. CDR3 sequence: CASSHDRTGELFF. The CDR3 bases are TGTGCCAGCAGTCATGATCGGACCGGGGAGCTGTTTTTT.

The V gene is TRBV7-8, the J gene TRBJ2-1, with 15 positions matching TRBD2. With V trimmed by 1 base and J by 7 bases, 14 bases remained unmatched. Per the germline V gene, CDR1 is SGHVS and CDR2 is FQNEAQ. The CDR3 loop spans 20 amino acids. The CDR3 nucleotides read TGTGCCAGCAGCTTAGGCCTGGGACTAGCGGGGGGTCCCGTGTTGAATGAGCAGTTCTTC. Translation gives CASSLGLGLAGGPVLNEQFF.

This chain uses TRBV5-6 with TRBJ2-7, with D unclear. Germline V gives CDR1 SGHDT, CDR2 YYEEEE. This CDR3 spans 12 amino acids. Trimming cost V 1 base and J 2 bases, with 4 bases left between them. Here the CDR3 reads CASSLLPYEQYF. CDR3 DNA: TGTGCCAGCAGCTTGCTCCCCTACGAGCAGTACTTC. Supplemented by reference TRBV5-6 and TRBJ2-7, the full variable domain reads DAGVTQSPTHLIKTRGQQVTLRCSPKSGHDTVSWYQQALGQGPQFIFQYYEEEERQRGNFPDRFSGHQFPNYSSELNVNALLLGDSALYLCASSLLPYEQYFGPGTRLTVT.

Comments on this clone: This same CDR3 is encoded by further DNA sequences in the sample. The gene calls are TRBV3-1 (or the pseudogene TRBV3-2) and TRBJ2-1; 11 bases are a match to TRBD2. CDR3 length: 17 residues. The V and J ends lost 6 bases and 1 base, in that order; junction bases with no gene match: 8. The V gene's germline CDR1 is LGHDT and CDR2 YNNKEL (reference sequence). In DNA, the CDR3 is TGTGCCAGCAGTCCTACTAGCGGGGGTTCGTCCTACAATGAGCAGTTCTTC. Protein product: CASSPTSGGSSYNEQFF.

CDR3 region: CASSVGGSRQGYGYTF. In DNA form, the CDR3 reads TGTGCCAGCAGCGTAGGGGGAAGCAGACAGGGCTATGGCTACACCTTC. This rearrangement joins TRBV9 to TRBJ1-2, with 7 bases lining up with TRBD1. In germline, CDR1 is SGDLS, CDR2 YYNGEE. This CDR3 region has 16 residues. The junction had 9 bases not matched to a gene; V was cut back by 0 bases and J by 4 bases.

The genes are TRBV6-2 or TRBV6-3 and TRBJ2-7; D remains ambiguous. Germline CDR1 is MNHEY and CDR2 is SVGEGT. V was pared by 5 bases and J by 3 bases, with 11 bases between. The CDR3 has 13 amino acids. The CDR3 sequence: CASSKAARYEQYF. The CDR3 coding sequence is TGTGCCAGCAGTAAAGCCGCCCGCTACGAGCAGTACTTC.

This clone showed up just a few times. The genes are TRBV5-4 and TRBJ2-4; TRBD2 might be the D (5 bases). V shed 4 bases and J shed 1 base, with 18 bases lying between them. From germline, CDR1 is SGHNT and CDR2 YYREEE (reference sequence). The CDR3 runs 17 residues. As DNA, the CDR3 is TGTGCCAGCAGCCCTCTAGAGGTGGCGGGCGCCAAAAACATTCAGTACTTC. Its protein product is CASSPLEVAGAKNIQYF.

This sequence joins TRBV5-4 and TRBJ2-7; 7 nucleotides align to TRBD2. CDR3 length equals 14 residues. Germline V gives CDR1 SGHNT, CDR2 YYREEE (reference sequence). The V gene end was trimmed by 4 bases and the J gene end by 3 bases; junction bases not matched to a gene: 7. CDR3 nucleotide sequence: TGTGCCAGCAGCCCCTCCCTAGCGGACTACGAGCAGTACTTC. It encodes CASSPSLADYEQYF.

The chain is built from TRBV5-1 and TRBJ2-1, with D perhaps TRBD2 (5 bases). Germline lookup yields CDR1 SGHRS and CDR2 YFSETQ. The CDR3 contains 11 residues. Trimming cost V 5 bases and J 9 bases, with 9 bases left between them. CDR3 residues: CASRAGSEQFF. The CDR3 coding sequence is TGCGCCAGCAGGGCGGGCTCTGAGCAGTTCTTC.

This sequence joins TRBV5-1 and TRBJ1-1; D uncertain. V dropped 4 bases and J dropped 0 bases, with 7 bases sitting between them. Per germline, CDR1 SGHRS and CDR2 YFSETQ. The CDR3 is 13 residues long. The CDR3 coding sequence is TGCGCCAGCAGCAAGCAGGTGAACACTGAAGCTTTCTTT. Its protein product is CASSKQVNTEAFF. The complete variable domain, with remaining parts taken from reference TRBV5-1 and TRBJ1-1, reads KAGVTQTPRYLIKTRGQQVTLSCSPISGHRSVSWYQQTPGQGLQFLFEYFSETQRNKGNFPGRFSGRQFSNSRSEMNVSTLELGDSALYLCASSKQVNTEAFFGQGTRLTVV.

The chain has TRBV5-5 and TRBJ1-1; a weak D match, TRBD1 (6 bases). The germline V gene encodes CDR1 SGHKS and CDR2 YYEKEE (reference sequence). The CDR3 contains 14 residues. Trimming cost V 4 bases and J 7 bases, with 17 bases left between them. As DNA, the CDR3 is TGTGCCAGCAGCAGTCGCATACGGGGGCTTGAAGCTTTCTTT. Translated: CASSSRIRGLEAFF.

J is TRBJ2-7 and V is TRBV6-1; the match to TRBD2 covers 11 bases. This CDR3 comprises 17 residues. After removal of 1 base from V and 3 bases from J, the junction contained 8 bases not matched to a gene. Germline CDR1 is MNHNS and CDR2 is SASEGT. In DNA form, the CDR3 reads TGTGCCAGCAGTGAAGGCGGAACTAGCGGGAGAATCTACGAGCAGTACTTC. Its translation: CASSEGGTSGRIYEQYF.

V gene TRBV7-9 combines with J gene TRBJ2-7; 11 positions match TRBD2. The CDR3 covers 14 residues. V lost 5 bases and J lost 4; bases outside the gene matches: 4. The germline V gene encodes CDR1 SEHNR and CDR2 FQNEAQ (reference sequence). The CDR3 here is CASSPGTSGYEQYF. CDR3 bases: TGTGCCAGCAGCCCCGGGACTAGCGGATACGAGCAGTACTTC.